This TCR beta chain was recorded in a study of blood T cell repertoires in COVID-19. Study context: Collection of acute and convalescent COVID-19 samples took place in the United States, Italy and Spain. T cells, B-cell-depleted T cells, or PBMCs provided the cDNA or gDNA that served as material.

Only in-frame clones appear in the TCRdb table, and some are missing; sequencing was by immunoSEQ multiplex PCR. The data show about 250,000 clones, about 80% seen once. Notes on this clone: Distinct nucleotide sequences in the sample also encode this CDR3.

The J segment lost 0 bases and the V segment lost 6 bases, leaving 1 base of the junction unmatched. The CDR3 consists of 14 residues. Germline V CDR1 and CDR2: SNHLY, FYNNEI. Material for sequencing was peripheral blood. This TCR derives from a woman at least 80 years old with acute or convalescent COVID-19. The chain recombines TRBV2 with TRBJ2-3; 9 bases are a match to TRBD2. The CDR3, as DNA: TGTGCCAGCAGGCTAGCGGGGAGCACAGATACGCAGTATTTT. This gives the protein CASRLAGSTDTQYF.